These T cell receptor beta chains were read from a single sample in a study of OX40 agonist ivuxolimab in advanced cancers. The data were produced by immunoSEQ multiplex PCR, yet TCRdb's version contains in-frame clones alone and is incomplete. Among approximately 37,000 clones listed, roughly 84% were seen once. The specimen was CD4+ or CD8+ T cells sorted from blood, collected in a trial of the OX40 agonist ivuxolimab. The receptors shown here come from an adult with an advanced solid tumor such as melanoma, head and neck, liver or kidney cancer. Both conserved end residues are part of each CDR3. A D gene is named only where the DNA matches it firmly. Size values are once, few and many counts, or a class for expanded clones, and some rows have none.

>TRBV6-5|-|TRBJ1-6|few
CASSGIRGRSPLHF
TGTGCCAGCAGTGGTATCAGGGGACGCTCACCCCTCCACTTT
>TRBV18|-|TRBJ1-1|-
CASSPVMDTEAFF
TGTGCCAGCTCACCAGTGATGGACACTGAAGCTTTCTTT
>TRBV9|TRBD2|TRBJ2-1|-
CASSVLAGGYNEQFF
TGTGCCAGCAGCGTGCTAGCGGGGGGTTACAATGAGCAGTTCTTC
>TRBV9|TRBD1|TRBJ2-7|-
CASSVGQGGTYEQYF
TGTGCCAGCAGCGTAGGACAGGGTGGAACCTACGAGCAGTACTTC
>TRBV6-5|-|TRBJ1-5|-
CASSYSGSFNQPQHF
TGTGCCAGCAGTTACTCGGGGAGCTTCAATCAGCCCCAGCATTTT
>TRBV6-1|-|TRBJ1-1|-
CASGQRTTEAFF
TGTGCCAGCGGACAACGAACGACTGAAGCTTTCTTT
>TRBV5-5|-|TRBJ1-6|-
CASSLASANSPLHF
TGTGCCAGCAGCTTGGCCAGTGCTAATTCACCCCTCCACTTT
>TRBV7-9|-|TRBJ1-5|-
CASSSGGQGNQPQHF
TGTGCCAGCAGCTCCGGGGGGCAGGGCAATCAGCCCCAGCATTTT
>TRBV30|TRBD2|TRBJ2-1|-
CAWIGEGVYNEQFF
TGTGCCTGGATTGGGGAGGGAGTCTACAATGAGCAGTTCTTC
>TRBV6-5|TRBD1|TRBJ1-2|few
CASSQGTGGYTF
TGTGCCAGCAGTCAAGGGACAGGAGGCTACACCTTC
>TRBV7-2|-|TRBJ2-5|-
CASSLAGETQYF
TGTGCCAGCAGCTTAGCGGGGGAGACCCAGTACTTC
>TRBV4-2|-|TRBJ2-7|-
CASSQVNHEQYF
TGTGCCAGCAGCCAAGTGAACCACGAGCAGTACTTC
>TRBV19|TRBD2|TRBJ2-3|-
CASSLNSGSGGRTDTQYF
TGTGCCAGTAGTCTAAATTCGGGGAGCGGGGGACGCACAGATACGCAGTATTTT
>TRBV6-1|-|TRBJ1-2|-
CASRETGFGYGYTF
TGTGCCAGCAGGGAAACAGGGTTCGGCTATGGCTACACCTTC
>TRBV5-4|-|TRBJ2-7|-
CASSLDAYEQYF
TGTGCCAGCAGCTTGGATGCCTACGAGCAGTACTTC
>TRBV5-1|TRBD2|TRBJ2-5|few
CASSPLAGGEKTQYF
TGCGCCAGCAGCCCACTAGCGGGGGGGGAAAAGACCCAGTACTTC
>TRBV6-1|-|TRBJ1-3|-
CASSYSGNTIYF
TGTGCCAGCAGTTACTCTGGAAACACCATATATTTT
>TRBV30|-|TRBJ1-1|-
CAWSLGMNTEAFF
TGTGCCTGGAGTCTGGGGATGAACACTGAAGCTTTCTTT
>TRBV6-1|TRBD1|TRBJ1-1|few
CASRDRAGATEAFF
TGTGCCAGCAGAGACAGGGCCGGGGCCACTGAAGCTTTCTTT
>TRBV6-4|TRBD1|TRBJ2-2|-
CARPDRDLTGELFF
TGTGCCAGACCCGACAGGGACCTCACCGGGGAGCTGTTTTTT
>TRBV19|TRBD2|TRBJ2-4|-
CASSPGLAGGRAKNIQYF
TGTGCCAGTAGTCCGGGACTAGCGGGAGGGCGGGCCAAAAACATTCAGTACTTC
>TRBV11-2|-|TRBJ2-3|-
CASSLDLSTDTQYF
TGTGCCAGCAGCTTAGACCTGTCCACAGATACGCAGTATTTT
>TRBV5-4|TRBD1|TRBJ2-5|-
CASRRTGEETQYF
TGTGCCAGCAGGCGTACAGGGGAAGAGACCCAGTACTTC
>TRBV9|TRBD2|TRBJ2-1|few
CASSARGLAGSNEQFF
TGTGCCAGCAGCGCTAGAGGACTAGCGGGGAGCAATGAGCAGTTCTTC
>TRBV28|-|TRBJ2-1|-
CASKRRYNEQFF
TGTGCCAGCAAGAGAAGGTACAATGAGCAGTTCTTC
>TRBV5-1|-|TRBJ1-5|-
CASSLDGQINQPQHF
TGCGCCAGCAGCTTGGACGGTCAGATCAATCAGCCCCAGCATTTT
>TRBV5-4|-|TRBJ2-7|-
CASSLKTNEQYF
TGTGCCAGCAGCTTAAAGACGAACGAGCAGTACTTC
>TRBV11-2|-|TRBJ2-3|-
CASRRTGTQNTDTQYF
TGTGCCAGCAGGAGAACCGGGACACAGAACACAGATACGCAGTATTTT